This passage covers 25 T cell receptor beta chains from one sample sequenced in a study of T-cell reconstitution after alpha-beta-depleted transplantation in children. Using unique molecular identifiers, the investigators prepared the TCRbeta library. TCRdb independently ran MiXCR on the PCR reads; one entry per CDR3 protein. In the table there are 300,000 to 350,000 distinct CDR3 sequences, 15% to 20% of which are singletons. Sequences were derived from PBMCs, mostly from graft donor cells, sampled 360 days after TCRalphabeta/CD19-depleted stem cell transplant. These receptors were taken from a male patient between 2 and 10 years old who had a stem cell transplant for acute lymphoblastic leukemia, so the T cells may come from the graft donor.

This clonotype has more than one count but fewer than ten. This chain connects TRBV15 to TRBJ2-1, with TRBD2 matching 9 bases. The CDR3 runs 14 residues. V was clipped by 5 bases and J by 6 bases; unmatched bases: 5. CDR1 LNHNV and CDR2 YYDKDF come from the germline V gene (reference sequence). The CDR3 bases are TGTGCCACCAGCGGACTAGCGCGGGGCAATGAGCAGTTCTTC. It is translated as CATSGLARGNEQFF.

The chain is built from TRBV30 and TRBJ2-7, with D uncertain. The ends were cut back, 5 bases at V and 6 bases at J, with 11 bases in the middle. Germline values: CDR1 GTSNPN, CDR2 SVGIG (reference sequence). The CDR3 is made up of 11 amino acids. This CDR3 is CAWASYSEQYF. The CDR3 DNA reads as TGTGCCTGGGCTTCCTACAGCGAGCAGTACTTC.

This clonotype came up a few times. The chain joins TRBV9 to TRBJ2-7; D is undetermined. V shed 0 bases and J shed 0 bases, with 10 bases lying between them. This CDR3 region has 15 residues. Germline V lookup: CDR1 SGDLS, CDR2 YYNGEE. CDR3: CASSVGPASSYEQYF. The CDR3 nucleotides read TGTGCCAGCAGCGTAGGCCCAGCGAGCTCCTACGAGCAGTACTTC.

This clonotype was counted only a few times. The V and J genes are TRBV10-3 and TRBJ2-1; D gene ambiguous. In germline, CDR1 is ENHRY, CDR2 SYGVKD. The CDR3 sequence is 12 residues long. V was pared by 10 bases and J by 5 bases, with 12 bases between. The CDR3 spells CATKSTHNEQFF. The CDR3 DNA reads TGTGCCACAAAAAGTACCCACAATGAGCAGTTCTTC.

There are a few counts of this clonotype. This chain joins TRBV18 and TRBJ2-5; D not resolved. Germline V gene sequence: CDR1 KGHSH, CDR2 LQKENI. V was clipped by 0 bases and J by 4 bases, with 6 bases between them. CDR3 length equals 13 residues. For the CDR3, the DNA is TGTGCCAGCTCACCACCAGTCGGAGAGACCCAGTACTTC. It encodes CASSPPVGETQYF. Filled out from reference TRBV18 and TRBJ2-5, the complete variable domain reads NAGVMQNPRHLVRRRGQEARLRCSPMKGHSHVYWYRQLPEEGLKFMVYLQKENIIDESGMPKERFSAEFPKEGPSILRIQQVVRGDSAAYFCASSPPVGETQYFGPGTRLLVL.

V gene TRBV6-1 combines with J gene TRBJ1-4; perhaps TRBD1 as D (6 bases). The CDR3 loop spans 13 amino acids. CDR1 is MNHNS and CDR2 is SASEGT in the germline V gene. Deletions cut 9 bases from V and 5 bases from J, with 13 bases between. The CDR3 region is CARVTGTNEKLFF. CDR3 in DNA: TGTGCCAGAGTGACAGGAACGAATGAAAAACTGTTTTTT.

There are many counts of this clonotype. The CDR3, as DNA: TGTGCCAGCAGTTTATTCGGGTCGAGGGAGACCCAGTACTTC. This sequence encodes CASSLFGSRETQYF. The genes are TRBV12-3 or TRBV12-4 and TRBJ2-5, with no clear D. V lost 2 bases to trimming and J lost 5 bases, with 12 bases between them. The CDR3 runs 14 residues.

This clonotype was observed a handful of times. V gene TRBV7-9 combines with J gene TRBJ1-1; 9 nucleotides agree with TRBD1. Germline lookup yields CDR1 SEHNR and CDR2 FQNEAQ (reference sequence). J was trimmed by 5 bases and V by 2 bases; bases with no gene match: 9. The CDR3 totals 16 residues. DNA for the CDR3: TGTGCCAGCAGCTTACGGGACAGGGCATACGGAACTGAAGCTTTCTTT. Its translation: CASSLRDRAYGTEAFF.

The J gene is TRBJ1-2, the V gene TRBV29-1, with TRBD1 identical over 7 bases. Germline lookup yields CDR1 SQVTM and CDR2 ANQGSEA. The V and J ends lost 4 bases and 4 bases, in that order; junction bases with no gene match: 9. The CDR3 is 14 amino acids. Here the CDR3 DNA reads TGCAGCGTTGTCCCTCCGGGACAGCCCTATGGCTACACCTTC. Amino acid sequence: CSVVPPGQPYGYTF.

In its sample, this clonotype was seen many times. V gene TRBV4-2 combines with J gene TRBJ2-7; D gene unclear. Germline V CDR1 and CDR2: LGHNA, YNFKEQ. Between the trimmed V and J ends, which lost 0 bases and 1 base, there was a span of 10 bases. The length of the CDR3 is 15 residues. The CDR3 spells CASSQDPGRSYEQYF. CDR3 sequence (DNA): TGTGCCAGCAGCCAAGATCCGGGCAGGTCCTACGAGCAGTACTTC.

The V call is TRBV3-1, the J call TRBJ2-2; TRBD2 matches 7 bases. Germline V gene lookup returns CDR1 LGHDT and CDR2 YNNKEL (reference sequence). V shed 6 bases, J shed 1 base, and the junction held 14 bases outside the gene matches. The CDR3 covers 18 residues. The chain's CDR3 is CASRLPGLKSRNTGELFF. CDR3 coding DNA: TGTGCCAGCAGGCTTCCGGGACTAAAGTCACGGAACACCGGGGAGCTGTTTTTT.

This clonotype was recorded a few times. The chain combines TRBV2 with TRBJ2-3, with D uncertain. Germline V gene data show CDR1 as SNHLY and CDR2 as FYNNEI. This CDR3 spans 12 amino acids. V lost 7 bases and J lost 2, with 7 bases in between. As DNA, the CDR3 is TGTGCCAGCAAGTTGGACACAGATACGCAGTATTTT. Translation gives CASKLDTDTQYF. Full variable domain (rest looked up from reference TRBV2 and TRBJ2-3): EPEVTQTPSHQVTQMGQEVILRCVPISNHLYFYWYRQILGQKVEFLVSFYNNEISEKSEIFDDQFSVERPDGSNFTLKIRSTKLEDSAMYFCASKLDTDTQYFGPGTRLTVL.

This clonotype has only a few counts. This sequence joins TRBV20-1 and TRBJ1-2; a weak D match, TRBD1 (6 bases). There are 12 residues in the CDR3. Germline values: CDR1 DFQATT, CDR2 SNEGSKA (reference sequence). Trimming took off 6 bases at V and 2 bases at J, with 10 bases between the two ends. The CDR3 DNA sequence: TGCAGTGCGAGCAGGGGAAACTATGGCTACACCTTC. It encodes CSASRGNYGYTF.

This clonotype was seen only a few times. The chain joins TRBV28 to TRBJ1-2, with D possibly being TRBD1 (5 bases). The V gene's germline CDR1 is MDHEN and CDR2 SYDVKM. The CDR3 is made up of 14 amino acids. Trimming left V 6 bases short and J 7 bases short, with 18 bases between. The CDR3 spells CASSPRSGHFGYTF. DNA of the CDR3: TGTGCCAGCAGCCCTCGGTCTGGACACTTTGGCTACACCTTC.

There are many counts of this clonotype. This chain's CDR3 is CASSQGYISGGTDTQYF. The CDR3 DNA follows: TGCGCCAGCAGCCAAGGTTACATCAGCGGCGGCACAGATACGCAGTATTTT. The chain recombines TRBV4-3 with TRBJ2-3; perhaps TRBD2 as D (5 bases). The CDR3 has 17 residues. Germline CDR1 and CDR2: LGHNA and YSLEER. Trimming cost V 1 base and J 1 base, with 15 bases left between them.

This chain uses TRBV6-2 or TRBV6-3 with TRBJ2-7, with D perhaps TRBD2 (6 bases). Germline V gives CDR1 MNHEY, CDR2 SVGEGT. Deletions cut 5 bases from V and 6 bases from J, with 20 bases between. CDR3 length: 15 amino acids. The CDR3 spells CASSRYVALGGEQYF. CDR3 DNA sequence: TGTGCCAGCAGTCGTTACGTCGCCCTGGGAGGCGAGCAGTACTTC.

This clonotype was seen a handful of times. The rearrangement uses TRBV12-3 or TRBV12-4 and TRBJ1-5, with D possibly matching TRBD1 (5 bases). This CDR3 is 14 amino acids long. V lost 7 bases, J lost 3 bases, and 13 bases lay in between. CDR3 nucleotides: TGTGCCAGCACCCGGGGCTGGGACAATCAGCCCCAGCATTTT. It translates to CASTRGWDNQPQHF.

In its sample, this clonotype was seen many times. The rearrangement links TRBV12-3 or TRBV12-4 to TRBJ1-1; 12 bases align to TRBD1. The CDR3 contains 15 residues. V lost 4 bases and J lost 2; bases outside the gene matches: 2. CDR3 sequence: CASSSGTGGNTEAFF. CDR3 in DNA: TGTGCCAGCAGTTCCGGGACAGGGGGCAACACTGAAGCTTTCTTT.

This clonotype was found a few times. The chain's CDR3 is CASSAIGLVSSYNEQFF. In nucleotides, the CDR3 is TGTGCCAGCAGCGCGATTGGACTCGTTAGCTCCTACAATGAGCAGTTCTTC. This rearrangement joins TRBV6-1 to TRBJ2-1; possibly TRBD2 for D (5 bases). Trimming left V 6 bases short and J 0 bases short, with 18 bases between. Germline CDR1 reads MNHNS; CDR2 reads SASEGT. The CDR3 consists of 17 residues.

This clonotype was recorded a few times. The rearrangement uses TRBV19 and TRBJ2-2, with 8 bases identical to TRBD1. Germline lookup yields CDR1 LNHDA and CDR2 SQIVND (reference sequence). This CDR3 is built from 15 residues. V dropped 5 bases and J dropped 4; count of bases not matched to a gene: 6. The CDR3 region is CASSARQGRTGELFF. DNA for the CDR3: TGTGCCAGTAGTGCCAGACAGGGGCGCACCGGGGAGCTGTTTTTT. The whole variable domain, filled in from reference TRBV19 and TRBJ2-2, reads DGGITQSPKYLFRKEGQNVTLSCEQNLNHDAMYWYRQDPGQGLRLIYYSQIVNDFQKGDIAEGYSVSREKKESFPLTVTSAQKNPTAFYLCASSARQGRTGELFFGEGSRLTVL.

The chain employs TRBV12-3 or TRBV12-4 and TRBJ2-5; TRBD2 aligns across 12 bases. This CDR3 contains 16 residues. After removal of 8 bases from V and 6 bases from J, the junction contained 13 bases not matched to a gene. CDR3: CASETSRTSGTKTQYF. In nucleotides, the CDR3 is TGTGCCAGCGAAACGTCCAGGACTAGCGGGACAAAGACCCAGTACTTC.

V gene TRBV12-3 or TRBV12-4 combines with J gene TRBJ2-5; the match to TRBD2 covers 9 bases. J lost 7 bases, V lost 5 bases, and 11 bases had no gene match. This CDR3 has 15 residues. The CDR3 nucleotides read TGTGCCAGCAGTCGCGCAAGGCGGGAGGGCCCGACCCAGTACTTC. Protein: CASSRARREGPTQYF.

This clonotype came up a few times. The genes are TRBV7-3 and TRBJ1-1; D gene ambiguous. The CDR3 has 13 residues. V was pared by 5 bases and J by 2 bases, with 9 bases between. Germline CDR1 and CDR2: SGHTA and FQGTGA. The CDR3 region has the DNA TGTGCCAGCAGCGTGAACAGAAACACTGAAGCTTTCTTT. Amino acid sequence: CASSVNRNTEAFF.

This clonotype was seen a few times. CDR3 sequence (DNA): TGCGCCAGCAGCCCCCGGGGTAGCGGGATTGGAGGGGAGACCCAGTACTTC. Residues: CASSPRGSGIGGETQYF. V and J are TRBV4-3 and TRBJ2-5; 8 bases fit TRBD2. The length of the CDR3 is 17 residues. With V trimmed by 4 bases and J by 5 bases, 15 bases remained unmatched. Germline CDR1 LGHNA, CDR2 YSLEER.

This clonotype appeared a few times. The chain is built from TRBV28 and TRBJ1-5; TRBD1 aligns across 8 bases. The V segment lost 6 bases and the J segment 4 bases; nucleotides outside the gene matches: 11. The CDR3 consists of 16 residues. Germline CDR1 is MDHEN and CDR2 is SYDVKM. This CDR3 is CASRAEGQGVNQPQHF. CDR3 DNA: TGTGCCAGCAGGGCCGAAGGACAGGGTGTAAATCAGCCCCAGCATTTT.